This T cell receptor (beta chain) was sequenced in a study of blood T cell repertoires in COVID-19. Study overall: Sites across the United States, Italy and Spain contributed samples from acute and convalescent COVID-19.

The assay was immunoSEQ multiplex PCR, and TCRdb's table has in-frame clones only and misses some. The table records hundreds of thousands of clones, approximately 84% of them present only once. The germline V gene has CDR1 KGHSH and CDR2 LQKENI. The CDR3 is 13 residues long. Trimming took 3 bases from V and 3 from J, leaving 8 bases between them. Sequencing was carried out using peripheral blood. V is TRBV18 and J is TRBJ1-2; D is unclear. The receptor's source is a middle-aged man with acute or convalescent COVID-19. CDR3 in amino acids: CASSPERDYGYTF. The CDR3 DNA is TGTGCCAGCTCACCGGAACGGGACTATGGCTACACCTTC. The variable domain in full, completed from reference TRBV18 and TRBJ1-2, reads NAGVMQNPRHLVRRRGQEARLRCSPMKGHSHVYWYRQLPEEGLKFMVYLQKENIIDESGMPKERFSAEFPKEGPSILRIQQVVRGDSAAYFCASSPERDYGYTFGSGTRLTVV.